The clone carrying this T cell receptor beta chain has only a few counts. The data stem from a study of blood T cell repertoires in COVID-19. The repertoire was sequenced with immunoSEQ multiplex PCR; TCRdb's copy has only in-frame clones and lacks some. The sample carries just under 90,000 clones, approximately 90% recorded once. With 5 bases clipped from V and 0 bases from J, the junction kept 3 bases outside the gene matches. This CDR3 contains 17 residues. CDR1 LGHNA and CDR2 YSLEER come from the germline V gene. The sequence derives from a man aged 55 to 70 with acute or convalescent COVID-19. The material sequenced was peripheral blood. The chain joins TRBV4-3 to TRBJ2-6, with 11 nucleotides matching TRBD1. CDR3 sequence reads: CASSSGTGGSGANVLTF. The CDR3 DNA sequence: TGCGCCAGCAGCTCCGGGACAGGGGGCTCTGGGGCCAACGTCCTGACTTTC.